The 29 T cell receptor beta chains below come from one sample, sequenced in a study of blood T cells in healthy people across ages. PCR was performed a second time for 7 to 11 cycles using a sample-barcoded 5' primer and a J-beta primer mix. One entry per CDR3 protein, called by TCRdb with MiXCR from the 5' RACE reads. In the table there are 750,000 to 950,000 distinct CDR3 sequences, roughly 25% of which are singletons. In addition, the sample was reused for a study of T cells of mothers and their children.

The sample consisted of blood. All receptors come from a boy between 10 and 17 years old in good health.

This clonotype occurred a few times. J is TRBJ1-2 and V is TRBV5-1; D gene uncertain. This CDR3 comprises 13 residues. Germline V gene sequence: CDR1 SGHRS, CDR2 YFSETQ. Trimming stripped 6 bases from V and 6 bases from J, with 15 bases between. The CDR3 DNA follows: TGCGCCAGCAACATGGGTTCAGAGCATGGCTACACCTTC. Amino acids: CASNMGSEHGYTF.

This clonotype was observed at least ten times. In DNA, the CDR3 is TGTGCCAGCAATCTACTAGCGGGGGGAGGTGAGCAGTTCTTC. It is translated as CASNLLAGGGEQFF. The chain links TRBV2 to TRBJ2-1, with TRBD2 matching 12 bases. The CDR3 covers 14 residues. V shed 7 bases, J shed 9 bases, and the junction held 7 bases outside the gene matches. From germline, CDR1 is SNHLY and CDR2 FYNNEI.

V usage is TRBV25-1 and J usage is TRBJ2-5, with D possibly being TRBD1 (5 bases). CDR3 length equals 15 residues. Germline CDR1 and CDR2: MGHDK and SYGVNS. V was shortened by 1 base and J by 5 bases, with 14 bases between the two germline ends. The CDR3 DNA reads TGTGCCAGCAGTGAATCCCCCAGCGCAGGGGAGACCCAGTACTTC. Translated, it gives CASSESPSAGETQYF. Based on the CDR3 plus reference TRBV25-1 and TRBJ2-5, the full variable domain is EADIYQTPRYLVIGTGKKITLECSQTMGHDKMYWYQQDPGMELHLIHYSYGVNSTEKGDLSSESTVSRIRTEHFPLTLESARPSHTSQYLCASSESPSAGETQYFGPGTRLLVL.

This clonotype was counted between two and nine times. As DNA, the CDR3 is TGTGCCAGCAGTACTTCCAGGGACAGGGGATTTTATGGCTACACCTTC. Translated: CASSTSRDRGFYGYTF. The rearrangement uses TRBV12-3 or TRBV12-4 and TRBJ1-2, with TRBD1 matching over 10 bases. This CDR3 has 16 residues. The V gene end was trimmed by 5 bases and the J gene end by 5 bases; junction bases not matched to a gene: 11.

Only a few counts were recorded for this clonotype. CDR3 DNA sequence: TGTGCCAGCAGCTTAGACGGAGGCTATAATTCACCCCTCCACTTT. Translation: CASSLDGGYNSPLHF. V usage is TRBV7-9 and J usage is TRBJ1-6, with no clear D. Trimming shortened V by 1 base and J by 3 bases, and 7 bases separated the two germline ends. The V gene's germline CDR1 is SEHNR and CDR2 FQNEAQ (reference sequence). This CDR3 has 15 residues. Full variable domain (missing parts from reference TRBV7-9 and TRBJ1-6): DTGVSQNPRHKITKRGQNVTFRCDPISEHNRLYWYRQTLGQGPEFLTYFQNEAQLEKSRLLSDRFSAERPKGSFSTLEIQRTEQGDSAMYLCASSLDGGYNSPLHFGNGTRLTVT.

Only a few counts were recorded for this clonotype. The genes are TRBV5-1 and TRBJ2-2, with D tentatively TRBD2 (5 bases). Germline V lookup: CDR1 SGHRS, CDR2 YFSETQ. The ends were cut back, 5 bases at V and 6 bases at J, with 17 bases in the middle. The CDR3 runs 15 residues. For the CDR3, the DNA is TGCGCCAGCAGAGCCTGGAGGTGGAGGTCCGGGGAGCTGTTTTTT. Its protein product is CASRAWRWRSGELFF.

This clonotype has more than one count but fewer than ten. V usage is TRBV20-1 and J usage is TRBJ2-5; TRBD1 matches 8 bases. The CDR3 sequence is 16 residues long. Germline assignment: CDR1 DFQATT and CDR2 SNEGSKA (reference sequence). V was clipped by 3 bases and J by 3 bases; unmatched bases: 12. This CDR3 reads CSASPTRGPREETQYF. As DNA, the CDR3 is TGCAGTGCTAGCCCAACCAGGGGGCCTCGGGAAGAGACCCAGTACTTC.

The chain combines TRBV5-1 with TRBJ2-7; tentative D call: TRBD1 (5 bases). The tail of the sequence fits TRBJ2-1 better, so the J call may be wrong. CDR1 and CDR2 (germline): SGHRS, YFSETQ. CDR3 length: 15 amino acids. The CDR3 DNA reads as TGCGCCAGCAGCTTGACAGGCACCTACCCTAATGAGCAGTTCTTC. Encoded protein: CASSLTGTYPNEQFF.

A few counts support this clonotype. V usage is TRBV29-1 and J usage is TRBJ2-7; tentatively, D is TRBD1 (6 bases). The germline V gene encodes CDR1 SQVTM and CDR2 ANQGSEA. V shed 1 base and J shed 0 bases, with 13 bases lying between them. The CDR3 sequence is 15 residues long. The CDR3 loop is CSVEGRTASSYEQYF. CDR3 sequence (DNA): TGCAGCGTTGAAGGTAGGACAGCGAGCTCCTACGAGCAGTACTTC.

There are a few counts of this clonotype. The junction does not match germline at one end; this may be a read error. The chain combines TRBV10-3 with TRBJ2-5; D not resolved. CDR3 length equals 14 residues. The germline V gene encodes CDR1 ENHRY and CDR2 SYGVKD. CDR3 sequence reads: CAISESQTQETRYF. CDR3 DNA: TGTGCCATCAGTGAGTCCCAGACCCAAGAGACCCGGTACTTC.

This clonotype appeared a few times. V gene TRBV20-1 combines with J gene TRBJ1-5; D possibly corresponds to TRBD1 (6 bases). The germline CDR1 and CDR2 sequences are DFQATT and SNEGSKA (reference sequence). The V end was cut by 2 bases, the J end by 2 bases, with 7 bases between. The CDR3 is made up of 13 amino acids. In DNA, the CDR3 is TGCAGTGCTAGAAGGGGGGGCAATCAGCCCCAGCATTTT. The encoded protein is CSARRGGNQPQHF.

This chain joins TRBV28 and TRBJ2-5; 7 bases are a match to TRBD2. Germline V gives CDR1 MDHEN, CDR2 SYDVKM. This CDR3 has 14 amino acids. V was clipped by 7 bases and J by 1 base; unmatched bases: 6. The DNA for the CDR3 is TGTGCCAGCAACCCCGGGGGGAGCCAAGAGACCCAGTACTTC. Its protein product is CASNPGGSQETQYF.

This clonotype was picked up a small number of times. The chain carries TRBV5-1 and TRBJ1-1; D might be TRBD1 (6 bases). Germline values: CDR1 SGHRS, CDR2 YFSETQ. This CDR3 is built from 13 residues. The ends were cut back, 5 bases at V and 3 bases at J, with 11 bases in the middle. This chain's CDR3 is CASRRGGDTEAFF. CDR3 DNA sequence: TGCGCCAGCAGGCGAGGGGGGGACACTGAAGCTTTCTTT.

This chain joins TRBV3-1 and TRBJ1-1; TRBD1 matches at 7 bases. The CDR3 consists of 14 residues. The V segment lost 3 bases and the J segment 5 bases; nucleotides outside the gene matches: 6. Germline V gene sequence: CDR1 LGHDT, CDR2 YNNKEL (reference sequence). CDR3 sequence: CASSHKAGGTEAFF. The DNA for the CDR3 is TGTGCCAGCAGCCACAAAGCAGGGGGGACTGAAGCTTTCTTT.

The chain recombines TRBV6-5 with TRBJ2-7; no firm D call. This CDR3 contains 13 residues. Germline V lookup: CDR1 MNHEY, CDR2 SVGAGI. Trimming pared 4 bases from V and 3 bases from J, leaving 10 bases between. The CDR3 nucleotides are TGTGCCAGCAGTTTGAAGGTACTCTACGAGCAGTACTTC. Its translation: CASSLKVLYEQYF.

This clonotype came up a few times. V usage is TRBV29-1 and J usage is TRBJ2-2; 12 nucleotides agree with TRBD2. CDR1 is SQVTM and CDR2 is ANQGSEA in the germline V gene. V trimming: 6 bases; J trimming: 7 bases; junction bases outside the gene matches: 6. The CDR3 runs to 14 residues. The CDR3 protein is CSVYGLAGIGELFF. Written as DNA, the CDR3 is TGCAGCGTATATGGACTAGCGGGGATCGGGGAGCTGTTTTTT.

This clonotype was counted between two and nine times. The V gene is TRBV20-1, the J gene TRBJ2-5; perhaps TRBD2 as D (5 bases). There are 15 residues in the CDR3. V dropped 2 bases and J dropped 3 bases, with 16 bases sitting between them. Per the germline V gene, CDR1 is DFQATT and CDR2 is SNEGSKA (reference sequence). In DNA, the CDR3 is TGCAGTGCTAGAATGGCATTTGGGAGAGAAGAGACCCAGTACTTC. This gives the protein CSARMAFGREETQYF.

This clonotype was picked up a small number of times. The chain has TRBV28 and TRBJ2-7; 9 bases map to TRBD1. With 7 bases clipped from V and 2 bases from J, the junction kept 6 bases outside the gene matches. Germline CDR1 and CDR2: MDHEN and SYDVKM. The CDR3 has 14 amino acids. CDR3 protein: CASIGTGTTYEQYF. The CDR3 region has the DNA TGTGCCAGCATCGGGACAGGGACGACCTACGAGCAGTACTTC.

This chain uses TRBV5-5 with TRBJ1-2, with TRBD1 identical over 10 bases. This CDR3 comprises 15 residues. Germline V CDR1 and CDR2: SGHKS, YYEKEE (reference sequence). V shed 6 bases, J shed 6 bases, and the junction held 11 bases outside the gene matches. For the CDR3, the DNA is TGTGCCAGCACCCGGGAGGACAGGGGGGCGCATGGCTACACCTTC. This codes for CASTREDRGAHGYTF.

The table lists this clonotype with many counts. CDR3 DNA: TGTGCCAGCAGCCTCCTGAATGGCTACACCTTC. Its protein product is CASSLLNGYTF. The rearrangement links TRBV12-3 or TRBV12-4 to TRBJ1-2, with D uncertain. With 6 bases removed from V and 6 bases from J, the gap between germline ends came to 8 bases. The CDR3 runs to 11 residues.

This rearrangement joins TRBV21-1 to TRBJ2-5; TRBD2 reflects the table's D call only, with no check against the DNA. TRBV21-1 has pseudogene status. There are 17 residues in the CDR3. CDR3 bases: TGTGCCAGCAGCAAAGGGGAGCCGGGAATAGAGGGAGAGACCCAGTACTTC. The encoded protein is CASSKGEPGIEGETQYF.

The genes are TRBV20-1 and TRBJ2-7; 9 nucleotides line up with TRBD2. The CDR3 totals 14 residues. Germline trimming cut 6 bases from V and 4 bases from J; bases unmatched to any gene: 10. The germline V gene has CDR1 DFQATT and CDR2 SNEGSKA (reference sequence). CDR3 region: CSAEGVAGEYEQYF. The CDR3 DNA sequence: TGCAGTGCCGAGGGGGTAGCGGGAGAATACGAGCAGTACTTC.

This clonotype was seen a few times. The chain combines TRBV29-1 with TRBJ1-3; D is uncertain. Trimming pared 3 bases from V and 4 bases from J, leaving 7 bases between. Germline CDR1 reads SQVTM; CDR2 reads ANQGSEA. This CDR3 comprises 12 residues. CDR3 protein: CSVEEPGNTIYF. The CDR3 DNA follows: TGCAGCGTTGAGGAGCCGGGAAACACCATATATTTT.

The genes are TRBV10-3 and TRBJ2-1; TRBD1 agrees at 7 bases. The end of the DNA aligns better with TRBJ2-7, so the J call may be wrong. This CDR3 spans 14 amino acids. Germline V CDR1 and CDR2: ENHRY, SYGVKD. Written as DNA, the CDR3 is TGTGCCATCAGTGAGTCGACAGGGCCGAACGAGCAGTACTTC. Protein: CAISESTGPNEQYF.

In its sample, this clonotype was seen a few times. CDR3: CASSLVPSSSYNEQFF. The CDR3 region has the DNA TGTGCCAGCAGCTTGGTTCCGTCGAGCTCCTACAATGAGCAGTTCTTC. The rearrangement joins TRBV5-5 to TRBJ2-1; D is uncertain. Looked up from germline, CDR1 is SGHKS and CDR2 is YYEKEE (reference sequence). The CDR3 runs to 16 residues. V was trimmed by 0 bases and J by 0 bases, leaving 10 bases between them.

In this sample, this clonotype turned up a few times. J is TRBJ1-4 and V is TRBV12-3 or TRBV12-4; TRBD1 is a possible D gene (6 bases). V lost 5 bases to trimming and J lost 7 bases, with 11 bases between them. The CDR3 totals 13 residues. This CDR3 reads CASSTLTGEKLFF. DNA of the CDR3: TGTGCCAGCAGTACCCTGACAGGTGAAAAACTGTTTTTT.

This chain connects TRBV20-1 to TRBJ1-2; D perhaps matches TRBD1 (5 bases). The germline V gene has CDR1 DFQATT and CDR2 SNEGSKA (reference sequence). Trimming pared 2 bases from V and 3 bases from J, leaving 10 bases between. The CDR3 has 13 residues. The CDR3 DNA is TGCAGTGCTAGAAGGGGTCTGGACTATGGCTACACCTTC. It codes for CSARRGLDYGYTF.

The genes are TRBV12-3 or TRBV12-4 and TRBJ1-1, with D tentatively TRBD1 (6 bases). With 3 bases removed from V and 4 bases from J, the gap between germline ends came to 12 bases. CDR3 length: 14 residues. CDR3 nucleotide sequence: TGTGCCAGCAGTTTCAGGGGATCCAGCACTGAAGCTTTCTTT. Protein: CASSFRGSSTEAFF.

The V gene is TRBV24-1, the J gene TRBJ2-2; D not resolved. Germline V gene sequence: CDR1 KGHDR, CDR2 SFDVKD. The germline V and J ends were trimmed by 0 bases and 4 bases, with 8 bases remaining between them. The CDR3 length is 15 residues. CDR3 sequence (DNA): TGTGCCACCAGTGATTTGGACACATCCACCGGGGAGCTGTTTTTT. Translated: CATSDLDTSTGELFF.